What follows are 26 T cell receptor beta chains derived from one specimen sequenced in a study of blood T cell repertoires in COVID-19 (dated by TCRdb to 2020 to 2022). The receptor library was made with the immunoSEQ multiplex PCR assay. This immuneACCESS table, as held by TCRdb, lists in-frame sequences with V and J called but not all clones. Of the missing ones, under half trace to an unresolved V gene in checked studies; the others have no known cause. This sample comprises roughly 380,000 clones, roughly 86% of them detected only once. The ten largest clones represent approximately 0.93% of the sample. The sample comprised PBMCs or T cells enriched from blood (not recorded which). The receptor source for this set is a woman under 40 who had been exposed to COVID-19.

The table lists this clone with a count of one. J is TRBJ2-5 and V is TRBV6-1; D is unresolved. Germline loops: CDR1 MNHNS, CDR2 SASEGT. The CDR3 is 14 amino acids. The V gene lost 2 bases and the J gene lost 5 bases, with 12 bases spanning the gap. The CDR3 sequence: CASSESSPEETQYF. CDR3 coding DNA: TGTGCCAGCAGTGAAAGCTCCCCTGAGGAGACCCAGTACTTC.

The chain carries TRBV7-2 and TRBJ2-7, with TRBD2 identical over 10 bases. CDR1 is SGHTA and CDR2 is FQGNSA in the germline V gene. The CDR3 contains 16 residues. The junction had 7 bases not matched to a gene; V was cut back by 4 bases and J by 1 base. This chain's CDR3 is CASSSWIAGGSYEQYF. Written as DNA, the CDR3 is TGTGCCAGCAGCTCCTGGATAGCGGGAGGTTCCTACGAGCAGTACTTC.

The chain joins TRBV7-3 to TRBJ2-2; possible D gene TRBD2, 5 bases. The CDR3 is made up of 14 amino acids. From germline, CDR1 is SGHTA and CDR2 FQGTGA. The ends were cut back, 5 bases at V and 7 bases at J, with 14 bases in the middle. CDR3 in amino acids: CASSTGGGRGELFF. As DNA, the CDR3 is TGTGCCAGCAGCACCGGAGGAGGACGCGGGGAGCTGTTTTTT.

The V gene is TRBV28, the J gene TRBJ2-3; 8 nucleotides agree with TRBD1. Germline V gives CDR1 MDHEN, CDR2 SYDVKM. The CDR3 is made up of 16 amino acids. V was clipped by 6 bases and J by 2 bases; unmatched bases: 10. CDR3 amino acids: CASRVYPTGATDTQYF. CDR3 bases: TGTGCCAGCAGAGTTTACCCGACAGGGGCCACAGATACGCAGTATTTT. The full variable domain, in which reference TRBV28 and TRBJ2-3 provide the parts outside the CDR3, is DVKVTQSSRYLVKRTGEKVFLECVQDMDHENMFWYRQDPGLGLRLIYFSYDVKMKEKGDIPEGYSVSREKKERFSLILESASTNQTSMYLCASRVYPTGATDTQYFGPGTRLTVL.

V is TRBV12-3 or TRBV12-4 and J is TRBJ1-1, with D perhaps TRBD1 (5 bases). CDR3 size: 13 residues. V was shortened by 10 bases and J by 0 bases, with 12 bases between the two germline ends. CDR3 nucleotide sequence: TGTGCCACCCGACAGCAAATGAACACTGAAGCTTTCTTT. The encoded protein is CATRQQMNTEAFF.

The chain has TRBV7-9 and TRBJ1-2; 8 positions agree with TRBD1. Trimming cost V 3 bases and J 2 bases; bases outside gene matches: 11. Per germline, CDR1 SEHNR and CDR2 FQNEAQ (reference sequence). This CDR3 comprises 17 residues. The chain's CDR3 is CASSLGTGPVGNYGYTF. CDR3 DNA sequence: TGTGCCAGCAGCTTGGGGACAGGACCCGTTGGGAACTATGGCTACACCTTC.

This chain joins TRBV24-1 and TRBJ2-2; 8 bases map to TRBD1. Per germline, CDR1 KGHDR and CDR2 SFDVKD. V lost 4 bases to trimming and J lost 1 base; unmatched junction nucleotides: 1. The CDR3 has 15 amino acids. The CDR3 loop reads CATSEGQVNTGELFF. The CDR3 DNA is TGTGCCACCAGTGAGGGACAGGTGAACACCGGGGAGCTGTTTTTT.

The chain uses TRBV28 and TRBJ1-5; a weak D match, TRBD1 (5 bases). V was cut by 2 bases and J by 2 bases, with 16 bases left in between. The CDR3 totals 17 residues. Germline CDR1 reads MDHEN; CDR2 reads SYDVKM. CDR3 protein: CASSLTGALFGNQPQHF. DNA of the CDR3: TGTGCCAGCAGTTTAACTGGGGCCCTATTTGGCAATCAGCCCCAGCATTTT.

This clone was found many times. This chain connects TRBV9 to TRBJ2-7; 11 bases agree with TRBD1. The CDR3 spans 15 residues. CDR1 is SGDLS, CDR2 YYNGEE, per germline. With V trimmed by 4 bases and J by 2 bases, 5 bases remained unmatched. The CDR3 DNA follows: TGTGCCAGCAGCCACGAGGGACAGGGGGCCTACGAGCAGTACTTC. It encodes CASSHEGQGAYEQYF.

Only a few counts were recorded for this clone. The J gene is TRBJ1-2, the V gene TRBV4-1, with 7 bases that match TRBD1. This CDR3 is 15 amino acids long. The germline gives CDR1 MGHRA, CDR2 YSYEKL. Germline trimming cut 4 bases from V and 1 base from J; bases unmatched to any gene: 6. As DNA, the CDR3 is TGCGCCAGCAGCCCCGGGACAGATCTTAACTATGGCTACACCTTC. This sequence encodes CASSPGTDLNYGYTF.

This chain connects TRBV28 to TRBJ2-7; tentatively, D is TRBD2 (7 bases). The CDR3 sequence is 15 residues long. From germline, CDR1 is MDHEN and CDR2 SYDVKM. V gave up 5 bases and J gave up 4 bases, with 18 bases separating them. The chain's CDR3 is CASSGGGAEIYEQYF. CDR3 sequence (DNA): TGTGCCAGCAGTGGAGGGGGGGCGGAGATATACGAGCAGTACTTC.

The V and J genes are TRBV5-1 and TRBJ2-7; 8 bases are a match to TRBD1. Germline V gene lookup returns CDR1 SGHRS and CDR2 YFSETQ. The junction had 10 bases not matched to a gene; V was cut back by 0 bases and J by 2 bases. CDR3 size: 17 residues. CDR3 amino acids: CASSLVMPGQVPYEQYF. In nucleotides, the CDR3 is TGCGCCAGCAGCTTGGTGATGCCGGGACAGGTTCCCTACGAGCAGTACTTC.

The chain combines TRBV11-2 with TRBJ1-6; no definite D call. Germline assignment: CDR1 SGHAT and CDR2 FQNNGV. V dropped 0 bases and J dropped 9 bases, with 6 bases sitting between them. The CDR3 has 13 residues. The CDR3 is CASSLEGVSPLHF. DNA for the CDR3: TGTGCCAGCAGCTTAGAGGGCGTTTCACCCCTCCACTTT. Full variable domain (rest looked up from reference TRBV11-2 and TRBJ1-6): EAGVAQSPRYKIIEKRQSVAFWCNPISGHATLYWYQQILGQGPKLLIQFQNNGVVDDSQLPKDRFSAERLKGVDSTLKIQPAKLEDSAVYLCASSLEGVSPLHFGNGTRLTVT.

This clone was seen only a few times. CDR3 sequence reads: CAASGTAYTGELFF. The CDR3 DNA follows: TGTGCCGCCTCCGGGACAGCTTACACCGGGGAGCTGTTTTTT. The chain carries TRBV25-1 and TRBJ2-2, with 7 bases aligning to TRBD1. V lost 11 bases to trimming and J lost 3 bases; unmatched junction nucleotides: 9. The germline gives CDR1 MGHDK, CDR2 SYGVNS. This CDR3 comprises 14 residues.

The chain uses TRBV12-3 or TRBV12-4 and TRBJ1-2; no clear D gene. The CDR3 length is 13 residues. V shed 1 base and J shed 8 bases, with 11 bases lying between them. The CDR3 DNA reads as TGTGCCAGCAGTTTAGGTACCGAGGTAGGCTACACCTTC. Protein product: CASSLGTEVGYTF.

The chain combines TRBV5-1 with TRBJ2-7, with D perhaps TRBD2 (5 bases). Germline CDR1 and CDR2: SGHRS and YFSETQ. The CDR3 sequence is 11 residues long. V was cut by 1 base and J by 7 bases, with 6 bases left in between. CDR3 protein: CASSLREEQYF. CDR3 DNA sequence: TGCGCCAGCAGCTTGAGGGAGGAGCAGTACTTC. Filled out from reference TRBV5-1 and TRBJ2-7, the complete variable domain reads KAGVTQTPRYLIKTRGQQVTLSCSPISGHRSVSWYQQTPGQGLQFLFEYFSETQRNKGNFPGRFSGRQFSNSRSEMNVSTLELGDSALYLCASSLREEQYFGPGTRLTVT.

The chain recombines TRBV27 with TRBJ2-2; D is unresolved. The CDR3 runs to 14 residues. Germline CDR1 MNHEY, CDR2 SMNVEV (reference sequence). Trimming cost V 3 bases and J 2 bases, with 7 bases left between them. The CDR3 nucleotides read TGTGCCAGCAGTTTTGGCCTCAACACCGGGGAGCTGTTTTTT. It yields the protein CASSFGLNTGELFF.

This chain uses TRBV9 with TRBJ2-2, with D unclear. This CDR3 region has 15 residues. The germline V and J ends were trimmed by 0 bases and 1 base, with 7 bases remaining between them. Germline lookup yields CDR1 SGDLS and CDR2 YYNGEE. CDR3 residues: CASSVENWNTGELFF. The DNA of the CDR3 is TGTGCCAGCAGCGTAGAAAACTGGAACACCGGGGAGCTGTTTTTT.

V and J are TRBV13 and TRBJ2-7, with TRBD2 identical over 12 bases. CDR3 length equals 18 residues. Trimming took 5 bases from V and 4 from J; bases not matched to a gene: 15. The germline CDR1 and CDR2 sequences are PRHDT and FYEKMQ (reference sequence). CDR3 nucleotides: TGTGCCAGCAGCATACAACTAGCGGGGACTAGCGGGTTGTACGAGCAGTACTTC. As protein: CASSIQLAGTSGLYEQYF.

This clone was observed a handful of times. The chain is built from TRBV3-1 (or the pseudogene TRBV3-2) and TRBJ2-7, with a tentative D call TRBD2 (5 bases). Trimming stripped 4 bases from V and 6 bases from J, with 13 bases between. The CDR3 is 13 residues long. Germline V gene lookup returns CDR1 LGHDT and CDR2 YNNKEL (reference sequence). This chain's CDR3 is CASSPYQAGEQYF. Here the CDR3 DNA reads TGTGCCAGCAGCCCCTACCAGGCGGGCGAGCAGTACTTC.

This chain joins TRBV10-3 and TRBJ1-6, with 9 nucleotides matching TRBD1. Germline loops: CDR1 ENHRY, CDR2 SYGVKD. Trimming removed 2 bases from V and 10 bases from J; junction bases left unmatched: 6. The CDR3 is 15 amino acids. This CDR3 reads CAISELDRGGSPLHF. CDR3 bases: TGTGCCATCAGTGAGCTCGACAGGGGGGGCTCACCCCTCCACTTT.

The V and J genes are TRBV7-8 and TRBJ1-6; tentative D call: TRBD1 (5 bases). Trimming took off 2 bases at V and 10 bases at J, with 15 bases between the two ends. Germline CDR1 reads SGHVS; CDR2 reads FQNEAQ. The CDR3 spans 15 residues. CDR3 protein: CASSLRGGGRSPLHF. CDR3 nucleotide sequence: TGTGCCAGCAGCTTACGTGGGGGAGGGAGATCACCCCTCCACTTT.

CDR3 nucleotides: TGTGCCAGCTCACCCCAACTAGCGGTAGAGGGCGAGCAGTACTTC. Its protein product is CASSPQLAVEGEQYF. This chain joins TRBV18 and TRBJ2-7; 8 bases are a match to TRBD2. V lost 3 bases, J lost 6 bases, and 10 bases stayed unmatched. Germline assignment: CDR1 KGHSH and CDR2 LQKENI. The CDR3 is 15 amino acids.

The genes are TRBV11-2 and TRBJ1-6; D unresolved. The ends were cut back, 4 bases at V and 6 bases at J, with 10 bases in the middle. The germline V gene encodes CDR1 SGHAT and CDR2 FQNNGV. This CDR3 has 14 residues. CDR3 sequence (DNA): TGTGCCAGCAGCTACGCGGGAGCTAATTCACCCCTCCACTTT. Protein product: CASSYAGANSPLHF.

This clone has only a few counts. The chain has TRBV7-9 and TRBJ1-3; no firm D call. V lost 4 bases and J lost 4, with 11 bases in between. Germline V gene data show CDR1 as SEHNR and CDR2 as FQNEAQ (reference sequence). The CDR3 covers 14 residues. This chain's CDR3 is CASSSELGGNTIYF. For the CDR3, the DNA is TGTGCCAGCAGCTCGGAGCTTGGGGGAAACACCATATATTTT. Full variable domain (missing parts from reference TRBV7-9 and TRBJ1-3): DTGVSQNPRHKITKRGQNVTFRCDPISEHNRLYWYRQTLGQGPEFLTYFQNEAQLEKSRLLSDRFSAERPKGSFSTLEIQRTEQGDSAMYLCASSSELGGNTIYFGEGSWLTVV.

The chain is built from TRBV2 and TRBJ2-4; the match to TRBD2 covers 14 bases. Germline CDR1 reads SNHLY; CDR2 reads FYNNEI. J lost 3 bases, V lost 3 bases, and 10 bases had no gene match. The CDR3 extends over 19 amino acids. The CDR3 nucleotides are TGTGCCAGCAGTGAGTCGCGACTAGCGGGAGGGCCCGGCAAAAACATTCAGTACTTC. The encoded protein is CASSESRLAGGPGKNIQYF. Filled out from reference TRBV2 and TRBJ2-4, the complete variable domain reads EPEVTQTPSHQVTQMGQEVILRCVPISNHLYFYWYRQILGQKVEFLVSFYNNEISEKSEIFDDQFSVERPDGSNFTLKIRSTKLEDSAMYFCASSESRLAGGPGKNIQYFGAGTRLSVL.